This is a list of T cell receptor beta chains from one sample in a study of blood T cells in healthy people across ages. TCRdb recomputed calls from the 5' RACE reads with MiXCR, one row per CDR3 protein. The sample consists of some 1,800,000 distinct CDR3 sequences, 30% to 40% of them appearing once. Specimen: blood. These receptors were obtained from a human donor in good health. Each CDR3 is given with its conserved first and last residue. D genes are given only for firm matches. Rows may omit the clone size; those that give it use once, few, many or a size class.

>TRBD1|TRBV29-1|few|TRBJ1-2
TGCAGCGTTGAAGATTGGGGGGCAGACAGGGGGAAAAACTATGGCTACACCTTC
CSVEDWGADRGKNYGYTF
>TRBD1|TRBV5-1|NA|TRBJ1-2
TGCGCCAGCAGCGCCAACCGGGACAGGGGAGTCTATGGCTACACCTTC
CASSANRDRGVYGYTF
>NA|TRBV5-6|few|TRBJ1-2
TGTGCCAGCAGTTCGTTGGCTGGCTACACCTTC
CASSSLAGYTF
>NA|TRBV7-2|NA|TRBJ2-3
TGTGCCAGCAGCCCCGAGAGGGTCGCAGATACGCAGTATTTT
CASSPERVADTQYF
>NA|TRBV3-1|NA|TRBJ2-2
TGTGCCAGCACCTTGGACCGTACCGGGGAGCTGTTTTTT
CASTLDRTGELFF
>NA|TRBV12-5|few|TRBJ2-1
TGTGCTAGTGGCTCAGACAATGAGCAGTTCTTC
CASGSDNEQFF
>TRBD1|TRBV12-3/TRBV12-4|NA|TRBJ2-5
TGTGCCAGCAGTCCCCTCGGGACAGGGGTAATGGAGACCCAGTACTTC
CASSPLGTGVMETQYF
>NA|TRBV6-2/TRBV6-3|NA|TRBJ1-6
TGTGCCAGCAAGCTTCATCACTCCCATAATTCACCCCTCCACTTT
CASKLHHSHNSPLHF
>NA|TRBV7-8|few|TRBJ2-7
TGTGCCAGCAGCTTAAGGGATCTCTCCTACGAGCAGTACTTC
CASSLRDLSYEQYF
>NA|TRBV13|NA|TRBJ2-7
TGTGCCAGCAGCTTAGGTTGGGGTAACTACGAGCAGTACTTC
CASSLGWGNYEQYF
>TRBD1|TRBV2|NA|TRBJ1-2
TGTGCCAGCAGTACGCGGTATGGACAGGGGGTTAGTAAGACTAACTATGGCTACACCTTC
CASSTRYGQGVSKTNYGYTF
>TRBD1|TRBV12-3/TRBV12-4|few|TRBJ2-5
TGTGCCAGCAGTCCAGAATCGGGACAGCTAAACCAGTACTTC
CASSPESGQLNQYF
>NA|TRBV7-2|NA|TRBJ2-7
TGTGCCAGCAGCTTAGCGCTGGCGGGAAAAAAAACCTACGAGCAGTACTTC
CASSLALAGKKTYEQYF
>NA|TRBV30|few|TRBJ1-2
TGTGCCTGGAGTATCTTAGACATGGACTATGGCTACACCTTC
CAWSILDMDYGYTF
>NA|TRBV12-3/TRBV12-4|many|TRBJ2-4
TGTGCCAGCAGCCTAGGACTAGCCAAAAACATTCAGTACTTC
CASSLGLAKNIQYF
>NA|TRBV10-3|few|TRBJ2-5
TGTGCCATCAGTAAAACGGGAGAGACCCAGTACTTC
CAISKTGETQYF
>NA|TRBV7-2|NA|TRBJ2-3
TGTGCCAGCAGCTTAGAAGTCTCGCTAGCGACAGATACGCAGTATTTT
CASSLEVSLATDTQYF
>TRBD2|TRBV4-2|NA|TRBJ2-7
TGTGCCAGCGGGAGACTAGCGGCAAGAAACTACGAGCAGTACTTC
CASGRLAARNYEQYF
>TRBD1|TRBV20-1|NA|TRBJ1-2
TGCAGTGCCCTTCAGGGGGCAAGCGGCTACACCTTC
CSALQGASGYTF
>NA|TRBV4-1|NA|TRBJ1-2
TGCGCCAGCAGCCAAGATTTTAACCGACACTATGGCTACACCTTC
CASSQDFNRHYGYTF
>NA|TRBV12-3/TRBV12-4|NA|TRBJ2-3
TGTGCCAGCAGTTACGAATTGGATACGCAGTATTTT
CASSYELDTQYF
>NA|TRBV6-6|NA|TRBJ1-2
TGTGCCAGCAGTTACGCAGAACATGGCTACACCTTC
CASSYAEHGYTF
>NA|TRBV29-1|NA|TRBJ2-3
TGCAGCGTTGGGTGGGCAGCGAGCACAGATACGCAGTATTTT
CSVGWAASTDTQYF
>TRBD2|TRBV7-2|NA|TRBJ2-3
TGTGCCAGCAGCCCAAACCTGGCGGGGGGCCCAGATACGCAGTATTTT
CASSPNLAGGPDTQYF
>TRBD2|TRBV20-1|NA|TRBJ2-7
TGCAGTGCTAGTCGTTTCAGCGGGGGAACCTACGAGCAGTACTTC
CSASRFSGGTYEQYF
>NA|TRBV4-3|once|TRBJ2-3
TGCGCCAGCAGCCATGGACAATCCTCGGGAGATACGCACTATTTT
CASSHGQSSGDTHYF
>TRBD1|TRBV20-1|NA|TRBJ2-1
TGCAGTGCTCGACGGGCAGGGGGCTTAGGGGGTGAGCAGTTCTTC
CSARRAGGLGGEQFF
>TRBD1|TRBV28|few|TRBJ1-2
TGTGCCAGCATTTCTGGACAGGGGTCTGGGATTGGCTACACCTTC
CASISGQGSGIGYTF
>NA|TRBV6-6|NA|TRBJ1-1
TGTGCCAGCAGTTACGGCGCCAGGGGTGTGAGTACTGAAGCTTTCTTT
CASSYGARGVSTEAFF
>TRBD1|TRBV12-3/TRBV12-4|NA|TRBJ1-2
TGTGCCAGCAGAGAACCCGGGACAGTAGGTAGCTACACCTTC
CASREPGTVGSYTF
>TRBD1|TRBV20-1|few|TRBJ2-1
TGCAGTGCGGAACGACCAACAGGGGCATCCTACAATGAGCAGTTCTTC
CSAERPTGASYNEQFF
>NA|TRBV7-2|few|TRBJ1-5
TGTGCCAGCAGCTTAGATGTGGGGGCGAGGCAGCCCCAGCATTTT
CASSLDVGARQPQHF
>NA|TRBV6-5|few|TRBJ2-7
TGTGCCAGCAGTCCCGGGGCGACAGGGAGGGGATACGAGCAGTACTTC
CASSPGATGRGYEQYF
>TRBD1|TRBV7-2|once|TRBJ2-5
TGTGCCAGCAGCTTGAACGACAGGGGAGAGACCCAGTACTTC
CASSLNDRGETQYF
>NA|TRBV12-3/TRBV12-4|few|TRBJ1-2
TGTGCCAGCAGTTTGGACTTTCCGGGAGGCTACACCTTC
CASSLDFPGGYTF
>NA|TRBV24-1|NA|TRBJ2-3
TGTGCCACCCGTACGGGGGACAGTCTCACAGATACGCGGTATTTT
CATRTGDSLTDTRYF
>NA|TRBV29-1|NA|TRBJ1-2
TGCAGCGTTGAAGACAGGGGCGTCCCCTATGGCTACACCTTC
CSVEDRGVPYGYTF
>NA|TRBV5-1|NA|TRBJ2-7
TGCGCCAGCAGCCTATATATGACAGGCTACGAGCAGTACTTC
CASSLYMTGYEQYF
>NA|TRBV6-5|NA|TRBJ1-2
TGTGCCAGCAGTTACGGGGGGCAGAACTATGGCTACACCTTC
CASSYGGQNYGYTF
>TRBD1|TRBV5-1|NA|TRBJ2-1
TGCGCCAGCAGCCCGGTACAGGGGGCATTCGGTGAGCAGTTCTTC
CASSPVQGAFGEQFF
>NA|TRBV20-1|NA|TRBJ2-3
TGCAGTGCTACCGTAGTTGGGGGGGCCGTGTCAGATACGCAGTATTTT
CSATVVGGAVSDTQYF
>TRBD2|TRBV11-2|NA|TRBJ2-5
TGTGCCAGCAGCTTAGGAACCACTTCATTTAGCGGGGGGGCCGTTCTGGAGACCCAGTACTTC
CASSLGTTSFSGGAVLETQYF
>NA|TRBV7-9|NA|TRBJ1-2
TGTGCCAGCAACTTGGGAGACTATGGCTACACCTTC
CASNLGDYGYTF
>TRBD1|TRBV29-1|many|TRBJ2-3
TGCAGCGCGTGGGACAGGGGGCACACGGATACGCAGTATTTT
CSAWDRGHTDTQYF
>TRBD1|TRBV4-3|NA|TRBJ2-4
TGCGCCAGCAGCCAAGGGTTTTGGGACAGGGTGTTAGGGAACATTCAGTACTTC
CASSQGFWDRVLGNIQYF
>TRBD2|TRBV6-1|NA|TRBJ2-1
TGTGCCAGCAGTGGGTTCGGACTAGCGGGGGACTACAATGAGCAGTTCTTC
CASSGFGLAGDYNEQFF
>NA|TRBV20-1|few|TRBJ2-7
TGCAGTGTTAAGGGGCTGACATCTCCCAACGAGCAGTACTTC
CSVKGLTSPNEQYF
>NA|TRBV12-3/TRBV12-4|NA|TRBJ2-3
TGTGCCAGCAGGGGACTCTTAGTAGATGCGCAGTATTTT
CASRGLLVDAQYF
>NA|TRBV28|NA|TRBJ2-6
TGTGCCAGCAGTTTAAGGCTGGGCTCTGGGGCCAACGTCCTGACTTTC
CASSLRLGSGANVLTF
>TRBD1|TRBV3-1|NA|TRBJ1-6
TGTGCCAGCAGCCAAGCCCTGAGGACAGGGGATAGTTCACCCCTCCACTTT
CASSQALRTGDSSPLHF
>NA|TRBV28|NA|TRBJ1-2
TGTGCCAGCAGTTTGGCCCCCCCGAATGGCTACACCTTC
CASSLAPPNGYTF
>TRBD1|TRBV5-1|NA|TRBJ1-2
TGCGCCAGCAGCGTTGGGACAGCCGTCTCTAACTATGGCTACACCTTC
CASSVGTAVSNYGYTF
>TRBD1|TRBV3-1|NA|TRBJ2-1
TGTGCCAGCAGCCTCCCGGGACAGGGTTATGAGCAGTTCTTC
CASSLPGQGYEQFF
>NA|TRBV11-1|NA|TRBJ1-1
TGTGCCAGCAGTCAAGGATGGGGCACTGAAGCTTTCTTT
CASSQGWGTEAFF
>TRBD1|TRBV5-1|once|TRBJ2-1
TGCGCCAGCAGCCGTTCGCCGGGACAGGGGACCCTAGAGCAGTTCTTC
CASSRSPGQGTLEQFF
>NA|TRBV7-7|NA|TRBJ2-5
TGTGCTAGCAGCTTACACGGGTCCCAAGAGACCCAGTACTTC
CASSLHGSQETQYF
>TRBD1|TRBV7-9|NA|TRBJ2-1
TGTGCCAGCAGCTCCCGGGACAGATTGGCCACAGATACATTTTACAATGGGCAGTTCTTC
CASSSRDRLATDTFYNGQFF